This is a list of T cell receptor beta chains from one sample in a study of T cells after yellow fever vaccination. One entry per CDR3 protein, called by TCRdb with MiXCR from the 5' RACE reads. There are over 45,000 distinct CDR3 sequences in the sample; approximately 5.7% occur only once, and 30% to 35% lies in the top ten. This sample comprised PBMCs, either bulk or a sorted T-cell subset (CD4+, CD8+, memory, or dextramer-sorted; not recorded which), obtained on the day of the yellow fever booster vaccination. The source is a man younger than 35 who received the YFV17D yellow fever vaccine. Each CDR3 is given with its conserved first and last residue. Fields, in order: CDR3 DNA, CDR3 protein, J gene, D gene, CDR3 length, clone size, V gene. D genes are given only for firm matches. The size entry is marked missing in some rows and otherwise reads once, few, many or a size class.

TGTGCCAGCAGCTCAGGAGAGACGGTTAATCAGCCCCAGCATTTT CASSSGETVNQPQHF TRBJ1-5 . 15 . TRBV7-2
TGCGCCAGCAGAGATCAAGACAGGACTAGCACAGATACGCAGTATTTT CASRDQDRTSTDTQYF TRBJ2-3 . 16 . TRBV5-1
TGTGCCACCAGCGGAGGGACAGGGGAATCATCCGCAACTAATGAAAAACTGTTTTTT CATSGGTGESSATNEKLFF TRBJ1-4 TRBD1 19 . TRBV15
TGCGCCAGCAGCCGAGCCCTCGGGACTAGCGTTGAGCAGTTCTTC CASSRALGTSVEQFF TRBJ2-1 TRBD2 15 many TRBV4-1
TGTGCCAGCAGCCTCGGGGTGAAGCAGTTCTTC CASSLGVKQFF TRBJ2-1 . 11 many TRBV7-9
TGCGCCAGCAGCCAAGGTCCAGGGGACAGGGGAAACAATGAGCAGTTCTTC CASSQGPGDRGNNEQFF TRBJ2-1 TRBD1 17 few TRBV4-1
TGCGCCAGCAGCTATACCGGGACAGGGAATGAAAAACTGTTTTTT CASSYTGTGNEKLFF TRBJ1-4 TRBD1 15 many TRBV5-1
TGCAGCGTTGAAAGGGCGGGGTACCAAGAGACCCAGTACTTC CSVERAGYQETQYF TRBJ2-5 . 14 many TRBV29-1
TGTGCCAGCAGTCCTATGGGCGGGCAAGAGACCCAGTACTTC CASSPMGGQETQYF TRBJ2-5 . 14 many TRBV27
TGCGCCAGCAGCCAAACATATGGATTTACTGGGGCCAACGTCCTGACTTTC CASSQTYGFTGANVLTF TRBJ2-6 . 17 many TRBV4-3
TGTGCCAGTAACGGACGGGTGCTCACAGATACGCAGTATTTT CASNGRVLTDTQYF TRBJ2-3 . 14 many TRBV19
TGTGCCAGCAGCAGGACAGGACAGGGCCTCCTCTATGGCTACACCTTC CASSRTGQGLLYGYTF TRBJ1-2 TRBD1 16 many TRBV7-9
TGTGCCAGCAGTTTAGGAGGGGGGCCTCTATCCTACGAGCAGTACTTC CASSLGGGPLSYEQYF TRBJ2-7 . 16 many TRBV6-5
TGTGCCAGCAGCTCGACAGGGGGCGCGACAGATACGCAGTATTTT CASSSTGGATDTQYF TRBJ2-3 TRBD1 15 few TRBV7-3
TGTGCCAGCAGCCATACAGGGGGGGGCGCCTCGGGTGCTTTCTTT CASSHTGGGASGAFF TRBJ1-1 TRBD1 15 . TRBV7-3
TGTGCCAGCAGCGTAGGACAGGGGGTGAACACTGAAGCTTTCTTT CASSVGQGVNTEAFF TRBJ1-1 TRBD1 15 many TRBV9
TGTGCCAGCAGTTACCAGGGGCCTCCGGGGACTGAAGCTTTCTTT CASSYQGPPGTEAFF TRBJ1-1 . 15 many TRBV6-5
TGTGCCAGCAGCTTATCTCGGGGACAGGGGGCAGATACGCAGTATTTT CASSLSRGQGADTQYF TRBJ2-3 TRBD1 16 many TRBV7-8
TGTGCCAGCAGCTTGACAGGCAAGGACTATGGCTACACCTTC CASSLTGKDYGYTF TRBJ1-2 . 14 few TRBV5-4
TGTGCCAGCAGTTTATTAGGACCTGAAGCTTTCTTT CASSLLGPEAFF TRBJ1-1 . 12 many TRBV7-9
TGTGCCAGTAGTATTTCGCTGGACTCCTACAATGAGCAGTTCTTC CASSISLDSYNEQFF TRBJ2-1 . 15 many TRBV19
TGCAGTGCCCAGGCCTCCTCTGGAAACACCATATATTTT CSAQASSGNTIYF TRBJ1-3 . 13 many TRBV20-1
TGTGCCAGCAGCCGCCGCCCGACGCGGTACAATGAGCAGTTCTTC CASSRRPTRYNEQFF TRBJ2-1 . 15 many TRBV7-6
TGTGCCACCCGCGGTGGGTACTACTATGGCTACACCTTC CATRGGYYYGYTF TRBJ1-2 . 13 many TRBV27
TGCGCCAGCAGCCAAGGGGTTGGGAGCAATCAGCCCCAGCATTTT CASSQGVGSNQPQHF TRBJ1-5 . 15 . TRBV4-1
TGTGCCAGCTCACGATCAGTCTCCGGCGCCGCCGGGGAGCTGTTTTTT CASSRSVSGAAGELFF TRBJ2-2 . 16 few TRBV18
TGTGCCAGCAGCTTGGGCCGGGTTGAGCAGTTCTTC CASSLGRVEQFF TRBJ2-1 . 12 few TRBV5-8
TGTGCCAGCAGCACGACAGGGGCCAATGAGCAGTTCTTC CASSTTGANEQFF TRBJ2-1 TRBD1 13 many TRBV12-3/TRBV12-4
TGTGCCAGCAGCCAGGGACCGCTTTTGGGCTATGGCTACACCTTC CASSQGPLLGYGYTF TRBJ1-2 . 15 . TRBV7-9
TGTGCCAGCTCCGACAATAGGGCGATAAGCAATCAGCCCCAGCATTTT CASSDNRAISNQPQHF TRBJ1-5 . 16 many TRBV12-3/TRBV12-4
TGTGCCAGCGCCTTACAGGGAACCGGGGAGCTGTTTTTT CASALQGTGELFF TRBJ2-2 . 13 few TRBV6-2/TRBV6-3
TGTGCCAGCAGCTTAGACAGGGAACGCTATGGCTACACCTTC CASSLDRERYGYTF TRBJ1-2 . 14 few TRBV7-9
TGTGCCAGCAGCTTATCGGCTGCGACTAGGGCAGATACGCAGTATTTT CASSLSAATRADTQYF TRBJ2-3 . 16 many TRBV7-2
TGTGCCAGCAGCTTAAGCAGACAGAGCTCCTACAATGAGCAGTTCTTC CASSLSRQSSYNEQFF TRBJ2-1 . 16 few TRBV7-3
TGCGCCAGCAGCCAAGGGGAGGGGGCGTTGTACAATGAGCAGTTCTTC CASSQGEGALYNEQFF TRBJ2-1 . 16 many TRBV4-3
TGCAGTGCCCAGGCGGGTCATGGCTACACCTTC CSAQAGHGYTF TRBJ1-2 . 11 many TRBV20-1
TGTGCCACCAGCACCGGAGAGGGCCCGAGATATGGCTACACCTTC CATSTGEGPRYGYTF TRBJ1-2 . 15 many TRBV15
TGTGCCAGCAGCCAAACTCCGCGACGGGGGACAGACACGCAGTATTTT CASSQTPRRGTDTQYF TRBJ2-3 . 16 few TRBV4-2
TGCGCCAGCAGCATTGGGACAGGACCCAACACCGGGGAGCTGTTTTTT CASSIGTGPNTGELFF TRBJ2-2 TRBD1 16 many TRBV5-1
TGTGCCAGCAGCCAAGACTACGAGCAGTACTTC CASSQDYEQYF TRBJ2-7 . 11 many TRBV4-2
TGTGCCAGCAGCGATAGCGGGGCTGGCACCGGGGAGCTGTTTTTT CASSDSGAGTGELFF TRBJ2-2 TRBD2 15 many TRBV7-3
TGCAGCGTTGGTCAGGGTTCTAGCAATCAGCCCCAGCATTTT CSVGQGSSNQPQHF TRBJ1-5 . 14 few TRBV29-1
TGTGCCAGCTCACCGCGGGGGGGCTCCAATGAGCAGTTCTTC CASSPRGGSNEQFF TRBJ2-1 TRBD2 14 . TRBV18
TGCGCCAGCAGCCCCCAAGAGGGGGACAGGGAGTCCGAAGCTTTCTTT CASSPQEGDRESEAFF TRBJ1-1 TRBD1 16 many TRBV5-1
TGTGCCAGCGGCGCGGGGGGGCACCTGGGGGGATCTTTCTTT CASGAGGHLGGSFF TRBJ1-1 . 14 . TRBV9
TGTGCCAGCAGTTGGACAGGGGGCCTCTACAATGAGCAGTTCTTC CASSWTGGLYNEQFF TRBJ2-1 TRBD1 15 many TRBV11-3
TGTGCCAGCAGTTACTGGCCCAATCAGCCCCAGCATTTT CASSYWPNQPQHF TRBJ1-5 . 13 few TRBV6-2/TRBV6-3
TGCGCCAGCAGCTTGGGACACTCCAGTACCGAGGCGGAGACCCAGTACTTC CASSLGHSSTEAETQYF TRBJ2-5 . 17 many TRBV5-1
TGTGCCGCCCTCACAGGGATCCTCGAAGCTTTCTTT CAALTGILEAFF TRBJ1-1 . 12 . TRBV2
TGTGCCTGGACTTTGGGTAGAAACACCATATATTTT CAWTLGRNTIYF TRBJ1-3 . 12 few TRBV30
TGCAGCGTCAAACAGGGGCTCGCCTACGAGCAGTACTTC CSVKQGLAYEQYF TRBJ2-7 TRBD1 13 many TRBV29-1
TGCAGTGCTGACAGGGACCTGAACACTGAAGCTTTCTTT CSADRDLNTEAFF TRBJ1-1 TRBD1 13 many TRBV20-1
TGCAGCGTTGTCGGCCGGCTGGGTGATACTGAAGCTTTCTTT CSVVGRLGDTEAFF TRBJ1-1 . 14 few TRBV29-1
TGTGCCAGCAGCCACACGGCGGCCGGGGAGCTGTTTTTT CASSHTAAGELFF TRBJ2-2 . 13 many TRBV6-5